These 27 T cell receptor beta chains were all obtained from the same sample, sequenced in a study of T cell responses to AZD1222 COVID-19 vaccine. Produced via immunoSEQ multiplex PCR; TCRdb's table is partial and in-frame only. Seen here are tens of thousands of clones, around 90% observed once, and the top ten hold under 7%. This specimen was peripheral blood, taken on day 0 of AZD1222 vaccination. The receptor source for this set is an adult in good health.

The chain carries TRBV28 and TRBJ1-5, with unresolved D. The germline V gene has CDR1 MDHEN and CDR2 SYDVKM. The CDR3 runs to 14 residues. Trimming cost V 8 bases and J 2 bases, with 13 bases left between them. The CDR3 region is CASRPLGGNQPQHF. DNA of the CDR3: TGTGCCAGCCGTCCGTTGGGTGGCAATCAGCCCCAGCATTTT.

The rearrangement joins TRBV7-8 to TRBJ2-3; a weak D match, TRBD2 (6 bases). Germline V CDR1 and CDR2: SGHVS, FQNEAQ. This CDR3 region has 16 residues. V was clipped by 2 bases and J by 4 bases, with 16 bases between them. The CDR3 DNA sequence: TGTGCCAGCAGCTTACGACTAGATGATACGGCAGATACGCAGTATTTT. It translates to CASSLRLDDTADTQYF.

A few counts support this clone. This chain uses TRBV7-3 with TRBJ2-2; 9 bases align to TRBD2. Germline-derived CDR1 and CDR2 are SGHTA and FQGTGA. The CDR3 covers 17 residues. V dropped 7 bases and J dropped 3; count of bases not matched to a gene: 12. The DNA of the CDR3 is TGTGCCAGCACTCTCCCGTCGGCGGGAGGGCACACCGGGGAGCTGTTTTTT. Translation: CASTLPSAGGHTGELFF.

This clone has more than one count but fewer than ten. The chain recombines TRBV28 with TRBJ1-4; maybe TRBD1 (6 bases). CDR3 size: 15 residues. CDR1 and CDR2 (germline): MDHEN, SYDVKM. V shed 7 bases and J shed 7 bases, with 19 bases lying between them. The CDR3 is CASIGQNDSGEKLFF. As DNA, the CDR3 is TGTGCCAGCATCGGACAGAACGACTCGGGTGAAAAACTGTTTTTT.

The chain links TRBV6-5 to TRBJ2-1; 12 bases agree with TRBD2. Germline assignment: CDR1 MNHEY and CDR2 SVGAGI. The CDR3 sequence is 15 residues long. The V and J ends lost 5 bases and 9 bases, in that order; junction bases with no gene match: 8. The CDR3 sequence is CASSPGLAGTSEQFF. CDR3 nucleotides: TGTGCCAGCAGTCCGGGACTAGCGGGTACCAGTGAGCAGTTCTTC.

In this sample, this clone turned up once. The chain employs TRBV13 and TRBJ2-7, with 13 bases fitting TRBD2. The CDR3 has 16 residues. The J segment lost 5 bases and the V segment lost 0 bases, leaving 4 bases of the junction unmatched. CDR1 is PRHDT and CDR2 is FYEKMQ in the germline V gene (reference sequence). DNA for the CDR3: TGTGCCAGCAGCTTAGGGGGACTAGCGGGATATCACGAGCAGTACTTC. Protein sequence: CASSLGGLAGYHEQYF.

The chain recombines TRBV2 with TRBJ1-4; D uncertain. CDR3 length: 10 residues. V was cut by 4 bases and J by 7 bases, with 1 base left in between. Germline loops: CDR1 SNHLY, CDR2 FYNNEI. Written as DNA, the CDR3 is TGTGCCAGCAGTGGTGAAAAACTGTTTTTT. Protein product: CASSGEKLFF.

This chain links TRBV6-6 with TRBJ2-4; tentatively, D is TRBD1 or TRBD2 (5 bases each). V lost 0 bases, J lost 8 bases, and 11 bases lay in between. Germline V gene data show CDR1 as MNHNY and CDR2 as SVGAGI (reference sequence). This CDR3 has 14 residues. The CDR3 region has the DNA TGTGCCAGCAGTTACTCGAGGGGAAGAGACATTCAGTACTTC. Protein product: CASSYSRGRDIQYF.

This clone was recorded only once. Additional DNA sequences in this sample encode the identical CDR3. The CDR3 loop reads CASSPTGAAEKLFF. The CDR3 DNA sequence: TGTGCCAGCAGCCCGACAGGGGCAGCTGAAAAACTGTTTTTT. This chain joins TRBV28 and TRBJ1-4, with 8 bases fitting TRBD1. This CDR3 has 14 amino acids. CDR1 and CDR2 (germline): MDHEN, SYDVKM. J was trimmed by 7 bases and V by 6 bases; bases with no gene match: 7. The full variable domain, with the rest looked up from reference TRBV28 and TRBJ1-4, is DVKVTQSSRYLVKRTGEKVFLECVQDMDHENMFWYRQDPGLGLRLIYFSYDVKMKEKGDIPEGYSVSREKKERFSLILESASTNQTSMYLCASSPTGAAEKLFFGSGTQLSVL.

V and J are TRBV9 and TRBJ1-1; D gene uncertain. Trimming shortened V by 0 bases and J by 0 bases, and 9 bases separated the two germline ends. The CDR3 totals 15 residues. Germline assignment: CDR1 SGDLS and CDR2 YYNGEE. CDR3 nucleotide sequence: TGTGCCAGCAGCGTAGCCTCTCCAATGAACACTGAAGCTTTCTTT. Amino acids: CASSVASPMNTEAFF.

The chain joins TRBV7-9 to TRBJ2-7; tentatively, D is TRBD1 or TRBD2 (6 bases each). The germline V gene has CDR1 SEHNR and CDR2 FQNEAQ (reference sequence). Trimming took off 5 bases at V and 3 bases at J, with 17 bases between the two ends. This CDR3 has 15 residues. Here the CDR3 DNA reads TGTGCCAGCAGCGGGGATGGGGGGCTATTCTACGAGCAGTACTTC. Translated: CASSGDGGLFYEQYF.

This clone was seen only once. The sample holds other DNA sequences that translate to the same CDR3. CDR3 DNA: TGCGCCAGCAGCTTGGCTGGCACAGATACGCAGTATTTT. Translated, it gives CASSLAGTDTQYF. This chain joins TRBV5-1 and TRBJ2-3, with unresolved D. Trimming took off 0 bases at V and 1 base at J, with 3 bases between the two ends. The CDR3 loop spans 13 amino acids. Germline loops: CDR1 SGHRS, CDR2 YFSETQ.

This chain links TRBV28 with TRBJ2-1; 8 bases match TRBD1. Trimming cost V 1 base and J 6 bases; bases outside gene matches: 2. Germline V gene lookup returns CDR1 MDHEN and CDR2 SYDVKM. The CDR3 covers 14 residues. The CDR3 DNA is TGTGCCAGCAGTTTATCCACAGGGGGCAATGAGCAGTTCTTC. Translating gives CASSLSTGGNEQFF.

V gene TRBV10-1 combines with J gene TRBJ2-1; TRBD2 aligns across 14 bases. The V and J ends lost 2 bases and 6 bases, in that order; junction bases with no gene match: 0. This CDR3 has 15 residues. Germline V gives CDR1 WNHNN, CDR2 SYGVQD (reference sequence). CDR3 sequence reads: CASSEGTSGSNEQFF. The CDR3 region has the DNA TGCGCCAGCAGTGAGGGGACTAGCGGGAGCAATGAGCAGTTCTTC.

The genes are TRBV27 and TRBJ2-2, with TRBD2 matching 10 bases. V lost 6 bases to trimming and J lost 0 bases; unmatched junction nucleotides: 4. Germline CDR1 is MNHEY and CDR2 is SMNVEV (reference sequence). This CDR3 spans 16 amino acids. DNA for the CDR3: TGTGCCAGCAGACAGGGACTAGCGACGAACACCGGGGAGCTGTTTTTT. Translation gives CASRQGLATNTGELFF.

The chain has TRBV4-3 and TRBJ2-1; 7 nucleotides line up with TRBD1. J was trimmed by 8 bases and V by 0 bases; bases with no gene match: 4. The CDR3 extends over 14 amino acids. Germline-derived CDR1 and CDR2 are LGHNA and YSLEER. The CDR3: CASSQDDRVYEQFF. Here the CDR3 DNA reads TGCGCCAGCAGCCAAGATGACAGGGTCTATGAGCAGTTCTTC.

The chain joins TRBV2 to TRBJ2-5; weak D call: TRBD2 (7 bases). The CDR3 is 14 residues long. CDR1 and CDR2 from the germline V gene are SNHLY and FYNNEI. The V end lost 8 bases, the J end lost 7 bases, and 20 bases lay between the germline ends. DNA of the CDR3: TGTGCCAGCTCTCCCGGGGGGACACATCGGACCCAGTACTTC. Its protein product is CASSPGGTHRTQYF.

This clone was observed a single time. V is TRBV6-6 and J is TRBJ1-6, with a tentative D call TRBD1 (5 bases). Trimming cost V 2 bases and J 13 bases, with 9 bases left between them. CDR1 and CDR2 from the germline V gene are MNHNY and SVGAGI (reference sequence). The CDR3 loop spans 12 amino acids. The CDR3 region has the DNA TGTGCCAGCAGTTACGGGGCAGAGCCCCTCCACTTT. The encoded protein is CASSYGAEPLHF.

This chain joins TRBV6-5 and TRBJ1-5; 7 bases line up with TRBD1. Losses at the gene ends were 2 bases for V and 5 bases for J; bases not matched to a gene: 6. The CDR3 spans 15 residues. The germline gives CDR1 MNHEY, CDR2 SVGAGI. This CDR3 reads CASSYTTGVDQPQHF. Here the CDR3 DNA reads TGTGCCAGCAGTTACACTACAGGGGTGGATCAGCCCCAGCATTTT.

The chain links TRBV7-8 to TRBJ2-4; TRBD1 is a possible D gene (6 bases). V was clipped by 6 bases and J by 7 bases, with 16 bases between them. The CDR3 contains 14 residues. Germline V gives CDR1 SGHVS, CDR2 FQNEAQ. The CDR3 loop reads CASSVSFQGNIQYF. The CDR3 coding sequence is TGTGCCAGCAGTGTGAGCTTTCAGGGGAACATTCAGTACTTC.

The CDR3 nucleotides are TGTGCCAGCAGTGGGTTCGGAGGGGTGAACACTGAAGCTTTCTTT. Amino acid sequence: CASSGFGGVNTEAFF. The chain uses TRBV6-2 or TRBV6-3 and TRBJ1-1; D might be TRBD1 (5 bases). The CDR3 totals 15 residues. Trimming removed 5 bases from V and 0 bases from J, with 13 bases in between. Looked up from germline, CDR1 is MNHEY and CDR2 is SVGEGT.

V usage is TRBV9 and J usage is TRBJ1-4; unclear D gene. CDR1 is SGDLS, CDR2 YYNGEE, per germline. V was shortened by 4 bases and J by 0 bases, with 13 bases between the two germline ends. The CDR3 loop spans 16 amino acids. As DNA, the CDR3 is TGTGCCAGCAGCCCCCTCCCTGACGCAACTAATGAAAAACTGTTTTTT. Translated, it gives CASSPLPDATNEKLFF.

This clone was counted a single time. The rearrangement uses TRBV28 and TRBJ1-5, with D possibly TRBD1 on 5 matching bases. Trimming took off 2 bases at V and 0 bases at J, with 8 bases between the two ends. CDR1 and CDR2 from the germline V gene are MDHEN and SYDVKM. The CDR3 runs 15 residues. The CDR3 nucleotides are TGTGCCAGCAGTTTAGGGGGTGTTAGCAATCAGCCCCAGCATTTT. Translation: CASSLGGVSNQPQHF.

This chain links TRBV27 with TRBJ1-5; D not certain. This CDR3 is 14 amino acids long. V gave up 5 bases and J gave up 0 bases, with 8 bases separating them. Germline CDR1 is MNHEY and CDR2 is SMNVEV (reference sequence). The CDR3 is CASSLRYSNQPQHF. The DNA of the CDR3 is TGTGCCAGCAGTCTCCGATATAGCAATCAGCCCCAGCATTTT.

This chain connects TRBV7-9 to TRBJ1-4, with 8 bases that match TRBD1. Germline-derived CDR1 and CDR2 are SEHNR and FQNEAQ (reference sequence). Unmatched junction bases numbered 4, after V lost 5 bases and J lost 2 bases. This CDR3 is 15 amino acids long. The CDR3 DNA reads TGTGCCAGCAGCCTAACAGGGGGGACTAATGAAAAACTGTTTTTT. The encoded protein is CASSLTGGTNEKLFF.

There are a few counts of this clone. The chain joins TRBV9 to TRBJ2-1, with 12 bases fitting TRBD2. Germline lookup yields CDR1 SGDLS and CDR2 YYNGEE. V shed 4 bases, J shed 6 bases, and the junction held 8 bases outside the gene matches. CDR3 length: 16 residues. The DNA of the CDR3 is TGTGCCAGCAGCCCTAGCGGGAGGGCGCCTGGCAATGAGCAGTTCTTC. The encoded protein is CASSPSGRAPGNEQFF.

The rearrangement uses TRBV28 and TRBJ1-2; 8 bases align to TRBD1. There are 12 residues in the CDR3. V dropped 4 bases and J dropped 8; count of bases not matched to a gene: 3. Germline V gene sequence: CDR1 MDHEN, CDR2 SYDVKM. CDR3 sequence: CASSWTGRGYTF. As DNA, the CDR3 is TGTGCCAGCAGTTGGACAGGGAGAGGCTACACCTTC.